This TCR beta chain was documented in a study of blood T cells in healthy people across ages. Study observations and caveats: Older age coincided with a roughly linear decline in TCR beta diversity per million T cells. Because sorting was not performed, PBMCs prevented conclusive naive versus antigen-experienced comparison.

The use of a sample-barcoded 5' primer and a J-beta primer mix characterized a second PCR of about 6 to 12 cycles. Through a template-switch adaptor with 12 random nucleotides, each cDNA molecule received a tag. TCRdb re-called the 5' RACE reads with MiXCR, one entry per CDR3 protein. The data contain about 1,800,000 distinct CDR3 sequences, about 30% of them singletons. Looked up from germline, CDR1 is SGHVS and CDR2 is FQNEAQ. The CDR3 extends over 14 amino acids. V was shortened by 6 bases and J by 7 bases, with 13 bases between the two germline ends. Healthy Caucasians from Russia aged about 6 to 100 served as donors. Note on this clonotype: The target antigen is unknown.

The sequencing sample was made of blood. This chain links TRBV7-8 with TRBJ1-6, with D possibly TRBD1 on 5 matching bases. The clonotype originates from a woman aged 25 to 39 in good health. CDR3: CASRVQQGNSPLHF. The CDR3 region has the DNA TGTGCCAGCAGAGTCCAGCAGGGCAATTCACCCCTCCACTTT.